This T cell receptor beta chain appears in the sequencing data of a study of technical replicates of blood from several donors. The CDR3 spans 16 residues. V shed 8 bases, J shed 3 bases, and the junction held 13 bases outside the gene matches. Germline V gives CDR1 MNHEY, CDR2 SMNVEV (reference sequence). Here immunoSEQ multiplex PCR was the method, and the copy in TCRdb shows in-frame clones only, minus some. The profile covers tens of thousands of clones, with approximately 94% appearing a single time and around 0.41% taken by the ten largest. The specimen sequenced was T cells isolated from PBMCs. The chain couples TRBV27 to TRBJ2-7, with 10 bases matching TRBD2. This receptor was taken from a human donor in good health. The CDR3 reads CASGDPGTSEFYEQYF. Here the CDR3 DNA reads TGTGCCAGCGGGGACCCCGGGACTAGCGAATTCTACGAGCAGTACTTC.